This note documents a single TCR beta chain sequence. This CDR3 contains 16 residues. This sample is part of a study of OX40 agonist ivuxolimab in advanced cancers. Clones were read by immunoSEQ multiplex PCR, and TCRdb kept only the in-frame ones, dropping some. Found here are approximately 82,000 clones, roughly 90% of them singletons; the top ten hold 10%. This receptor was obtained from an adult with an advanced solid tumor such as melanoma, head and neck, liver or kidney cancer. The gene calls are TRBV21-1 and TRBJ2-3; TRBD1 reflects the table's D call only, with no check against the DNA. TRBV21-1 is reported as a pseudogene. Here the sequenced sample was CD4+ or CD8+ T cells sorted from blood, taken in a trial of the OX40 agonist ivuxolimab. The CDR3 loop is CASSSPDRVVADTQYF. CDR3 DNA sequence: TGTGCCAGCAGCTCGCCTGACAGGGTAGTAGCAGATACGCAGTATTTT.